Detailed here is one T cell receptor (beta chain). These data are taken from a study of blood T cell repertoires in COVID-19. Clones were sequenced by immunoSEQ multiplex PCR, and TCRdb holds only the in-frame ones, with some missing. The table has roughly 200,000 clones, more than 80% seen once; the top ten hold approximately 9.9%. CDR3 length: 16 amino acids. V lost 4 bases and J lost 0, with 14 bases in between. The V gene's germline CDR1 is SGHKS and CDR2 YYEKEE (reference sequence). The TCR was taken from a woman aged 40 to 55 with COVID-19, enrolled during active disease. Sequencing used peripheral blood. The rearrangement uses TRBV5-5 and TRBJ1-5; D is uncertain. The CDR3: CASSIQEVHSNQPQHF. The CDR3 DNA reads TGTGCCAGCAGCATCCAGGAGGTCCATAGCAATCAGCCCCAGCATTTT.